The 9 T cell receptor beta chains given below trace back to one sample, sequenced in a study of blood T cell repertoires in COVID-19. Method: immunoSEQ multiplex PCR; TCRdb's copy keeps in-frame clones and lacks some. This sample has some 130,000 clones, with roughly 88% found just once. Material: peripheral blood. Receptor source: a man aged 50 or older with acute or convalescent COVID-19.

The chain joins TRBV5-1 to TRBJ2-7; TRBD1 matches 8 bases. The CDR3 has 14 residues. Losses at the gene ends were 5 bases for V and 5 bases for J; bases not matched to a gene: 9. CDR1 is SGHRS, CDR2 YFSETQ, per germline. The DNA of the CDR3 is TGCGCCAGCAGGCCCCAGGGGGCCATCGACGAGCAGTACTTC. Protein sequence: CASRPQGAIDEQYF. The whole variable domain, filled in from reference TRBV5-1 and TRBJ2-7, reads KAGVTQTPRYLIKTRGQQVTLSCSPISGHRSVSWYQQTPGQGLQFLFEYFSETQRNKGNFPGRFSGRQFSNSRSEMNVSTLELGDSALYLCASRPQGAIDEQYFGPGTRLTVT.

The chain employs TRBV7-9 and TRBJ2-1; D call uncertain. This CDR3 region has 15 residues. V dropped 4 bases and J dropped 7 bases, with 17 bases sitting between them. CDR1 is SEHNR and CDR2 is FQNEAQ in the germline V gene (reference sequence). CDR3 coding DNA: TGTGCCAGCAGCTCTGGCTTTTCATTCGGGAATGAGCAGTTCTTC. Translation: CASSSGFSFGNEQFF.

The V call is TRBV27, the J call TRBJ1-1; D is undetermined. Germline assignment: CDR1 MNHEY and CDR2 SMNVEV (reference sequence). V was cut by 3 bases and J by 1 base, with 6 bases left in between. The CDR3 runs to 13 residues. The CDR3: CASSFLRNTEAFF. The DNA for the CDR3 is TGTGCCAGCAGTTTCCTGCGGAACACTGAAGCTTTCTTT.

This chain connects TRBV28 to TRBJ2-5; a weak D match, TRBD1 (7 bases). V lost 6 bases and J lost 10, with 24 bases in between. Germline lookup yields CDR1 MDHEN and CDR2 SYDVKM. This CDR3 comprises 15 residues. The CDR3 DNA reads TGTGCCAGCAGCAGACAGGGATTGGGGGGAGAGTGCCAGTACTTC. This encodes CASSRQGLGGECQYF.

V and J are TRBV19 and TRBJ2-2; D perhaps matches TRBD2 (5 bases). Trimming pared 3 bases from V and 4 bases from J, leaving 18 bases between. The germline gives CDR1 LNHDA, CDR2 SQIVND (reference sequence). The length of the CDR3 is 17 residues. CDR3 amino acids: CASSMIGVKVGTGELFF. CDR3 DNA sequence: TGTGCCAGTAGTATGATCGGGGTAAAGGTTGGCACCGGGGAGCTGTTTTTT.

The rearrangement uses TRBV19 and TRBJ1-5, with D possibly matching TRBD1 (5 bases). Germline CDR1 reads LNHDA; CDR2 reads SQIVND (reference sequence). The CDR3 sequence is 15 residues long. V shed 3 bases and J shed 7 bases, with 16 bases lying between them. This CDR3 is CASSMPGGAGQPQHF. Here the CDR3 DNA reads TGTGCCAGTAGTATGCCGGGAGGGGCGGGGCAGCCCCAGCATTTT.

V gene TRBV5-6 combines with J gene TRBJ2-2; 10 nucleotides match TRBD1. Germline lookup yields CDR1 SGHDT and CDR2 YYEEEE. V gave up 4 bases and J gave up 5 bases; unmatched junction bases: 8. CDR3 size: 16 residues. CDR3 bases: TGTGCCAGCAGCCAAGGGGACAGGGGTTGGACCGGGGAGCTGTTTTTT. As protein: CASSQGDRGWTGELFF.

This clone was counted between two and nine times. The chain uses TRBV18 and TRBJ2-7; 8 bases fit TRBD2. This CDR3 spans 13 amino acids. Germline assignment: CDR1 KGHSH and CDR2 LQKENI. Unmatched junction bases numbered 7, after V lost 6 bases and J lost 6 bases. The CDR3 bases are TGTGCCAGCTCGCAATTGAGCGGGGGCGAGCAGTACTTC. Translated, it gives CASSQLSGGEQYF.

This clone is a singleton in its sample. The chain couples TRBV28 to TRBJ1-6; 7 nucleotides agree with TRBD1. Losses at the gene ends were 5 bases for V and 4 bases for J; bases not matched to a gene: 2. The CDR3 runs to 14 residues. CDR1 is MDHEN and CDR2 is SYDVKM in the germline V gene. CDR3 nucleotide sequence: TGTGCCAGCAGTCCGACAGGGTATAATTCACCCCTCCACTTT. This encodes CASSPTGYNSPLHF.